A selection of T cell receptor beta chains follows, all from one sample in a study of blood T cell repertoires in COVID-19. Some clones are missing from TCRdb's copy, which holds only in-frame ones; the method was immunoSEQ multiplex PCR. The data hold about 59,000 clones, with about nine tenths observed a single time. The sequencing sample was made of peripheral blood. Receptors were obtained from a man aged 80 or over with acute or convalescent COVID-19. The CDR3 runs from the conserved cysteine through the conserved F or W. A D gene is named only where the DNA matches it firmly. Clone size is stated in some rows and not others, as once, few, many or a class when expanded.

D gene,J gene,V gene,clone size,CDR3 DNA,CDR3 protein
NA,TRBJ1-6,TRBV25-1,NA,TGTGCCAGCACCTTTAGCCAGGGGTCCTATAATTCACCCCTCCACTTT,CASTFSQGSYNSPLHF
TRBD1,TRBJ1-2,TRBV6-5,NA,TGTGCCAGCAGGGGGACAGGGGGCTTCTATGGCTACACCTTC,CASRGTGGFYGYTF
NA,TRBJ1-2,TRBV21-1,NA,TGTGCCAGCAGCAAAGGAAATAGGAGAGACGGATACTATGGCTACACCTTC,CASSKGNRRDGYYGYTF
NA,TRBJ2-5,TRBV5-1,NA,TGCGCCAGCAGCTTGACGGGGGAAAGGGGGACCCAGTACTTC,CASSLTGERGTQYF
TRBD2,TRBJ2-5,TRBV2,NA,TGTGCCAGCAGGGGGAGGGGCAGCCAAGAGACCCAGTACTTC,CASRGRGSQETQYF
NA,TRBJ1-2,TRBV27,NA,TGTGCCAGCAGTAGCACCAGTTCCAGGGCCGACTATGGCTACACCTTC,CASSSTSSRADYGYTF
TRBD1,TRBJ2-7,TRBV6-5,few,TGTGCCACTTTTCGGGACAGGGAGCAGTACTTC,CATFRDREQYF
NA,TRBJ2-1,TRBV29-1,NA,TGCAGCGTTGAAAAGGGGTACAGGATTACCTACAATGAGCAGTTCTTC,CSVEKGYRITYNEQFF
NA,TRBJ1-2,TRBV19,NA,TGTGCCAGTAGTGTCGACAGCAACTATGGCTACACCTTC,CASSVDSNYGYTF
NA,TRBJ2-1,TRBV28,NA,TGTGCCAGCAGGGAGGGGGCGACTTACAATGAGCAGTTCTTC,CASREGATYNEQFF
TRBD1,TRBJ2-5,TRBV5-1,NA,TGCGCCAGCAGCTTTCGGACAGGGCAAGAGACCCAGTACTTC,CASSFRTGQETQYF
TRBD1,TRBJ2-2,TRBV11-3,NA,TGTGCCAGCAGCCTACAGGGGGCCACCGGGGAGCTGTTTTTT,CASSLQGATGELFF
TRBD1,TRBJ1-4,TRBV3-1/TRBV3-2,NA,TGTGCCAGCAGCCTTGGGACAGCCGAAAAACTGTTTTTT,CASSLGTAEKLFF
NA,TRBJ2-3,TRBV6-2/TRBV6-3,NA,TGTGCCAGCAGTTACTCGACCCGCGGACAGTACACAGATACGCAGTATTTT,CASSYSTRGQYTDTQYF
NA,TRBJ2-7,TRBV5-1,few,TGCGCCAGCAGCTTAGTGGGGACACTTACCTACGAGCAGTACTTC,CASSLVGTLTYEQYF
NA,TRBJ2-1,TRBV27,NA,TGTGCCAGCAGGCGGGGCGGGAATGAGCAGTTCTTC,CASRRGGNEQFF
TRBD2,TRBJ2-3,TRBV4-1,NA,TGCGCCAGCAGCCCGCGACTAGCGGGGGCCCTCACAGATACGCAGTATTTT,CASSPRLAGALTDTQYF
TRBD1,TRBJ1-4,TRBV5-4,NA,TGTGCCAGCAGCTCCCCCTCGGACAGGAATGAAGGAAAACTGTTTTTT,CASSSPSDRNEGKLFF
NA,TRBJ1-1,TRBV5-1,NA,TGCGCCAGCAGCTTAGGGGTGAACACTGAAGCTTTCTTT,CASSLGVNTEAFF
TRBD2,TRBJ2-3,TRBV5-1,NA,TGCGCCAGCAGCTTGGGGACCAGCGGGGGGAGCACAGATACGCAGTATTTT,CASSLGTSGGSTDTQYF
TRBD2,TRBJ2-1,TRBV7-2,NA,TGTGCCAGCAGCGCCGCTAGCGGGGAATCCTACAATGAGCAGTTCTTC,CASSAASGESYNEQFF
NA,TRBJ2-3,TRBV6-5,NA,TGTGCCAGCAGCCAGGACACAGATACGCAGTATTTT,CASSQDTDTQYF
TRBD1,TRBJ2-7,TRBV6-5,once,TGTGCCAGCAGCCCGGACAGGGGCTACGAGCAGTACTTC,CASSPDRGYEQYF
NA,TRBJ2-7,TRBV12-3/TRBV12-4,NA,TGTGCCAGCAGCCGAGAGACTGCCGAGCAGTACTTC,CASSRETAEQYF
NA,TRBJ1-1,TRBV11-3,NA,TGTGCCAGCAGCCTCCACCCTAGGACTGAAGCTTTCTTT,CASSLHPRTEAFF
TRBD1,TRBJ1-1,TRBV19,NA,TGTGCCAGTAGTTTATCGACAGGGCCCTGGGCGAACACTGAAGCTTTCTTT,CASSLSTGPWANTEAFF
NA,TRBJ1-2,TRBV9,once,TGTGCCAGCAGCGTAGACAGTAACTATGGCTACACCTTC,CASSVDSNYGYTF
NA,TRBJ2-6,TRBV7-8,NA,TGTGCCAGCAGCCTGAACACGGGCTCTGGGGCCAACGTCCTGACTTTC,CASSLNTGSGANVLTF
NA,TRBJ1-2,TRBV27,NA,TGTGCCAGCAGCGTGGCGGGGGGCGATAACTATGGCTACACCTTC,CASSVAGGDNYGYTF
NA,TRBJ2-1,TRBV7-2,NA,TGTGCCAGCAGCCCAGGACAGATCTCCTACAATGAGCAGTTCTTC,CASSPGQISYNEQFF
NA,TRBJ2-7,TRBV13,NA,TGTGCCAGCAGCTTAGGGACAGCGTCCTACGAGCAGTACTTC,CASSLGTASYEQYF
TRBD2,TRBJ2-2,TRBV7-8,NA,TGTGCCAGCAGCTTCCCCCAGCGGGGGGGGAACACCGGGGAGCTGTTTTTT,CASSFPQRGGNTGELFF
NA,TRBJ2-5,TRBV7-9,NA,TGTGCCAGCAGCTCCTCAACTAGCTTGGAGACCCAGTACTTC,CASSSSTSLETQYF
TRBD1,TRBJ2-1,TRBV6-5,NA,TGTGCCAGCATTACCGGGACAGGGTACAATGAGCAGTTCTTC,CASITGTGYNEQFF
TRBD2,TRBJ2-7,TRBV28,NA,TGTGCCAGCAGTGGCTCGGGGGGGGCCCGCTACGAGCAGTACTTC,CASSGSGGARYEQYF
NA,TRBJ1-2,TRBV5-4,NA,TGTGCCAGCAGCTTGGAATCGGAGGGCTACACCTTC,CASSLESEGYTF
NA,TRBJ2-3,TRBV7-9,NA,TGTGCCAGCAGCTTAGGGCAGTCTAGCACAGATACGCAGTATTTT,CASSLGQSSTDTQYF
NA,TRBJ1-3,TRBV6-5,NA,TGTGCCAGCAGTTACGGGCAGCTCTCTGGAAACACCATATATTTT,CASSYGQLSGNTIYF
NA,TRBJ1-1,TRBV5-1,NA,TGCGCCAGCAGCTTGTGGGCGAACACTGAAGCTTTCTTT,CASSLWANTEAFF
NA,TRBJ2-7,TRBV7-9,NA,TGTGCCAGCAGCCAAACCCAGGGGATCCAGAGTGAGCAGTACTTC,CASSQTQGIQSEQYF
TRBD1,TRBJ2-1,TRBV3-1/TRBV3-2,NA,TGTGCCAGCAGCCAGAGGACAGGTTCCTACAATGAGCAGTTCTTC,CASSQRTGSYNEQFF
NA,TRBJ2-2,TRBV18,NA,TGTGCCAGCTCACCCCGGACAGAGAACACCGGGGAGCTGTTTTTT,CASSPRTENTGELFF